The source of this T cell receptor beta chain is a study of blood T cell repertoires in COVID-19. In the study overall: Researchers got acute and convalescent COVID-19 samples from the United States, Italy and Spain.

Authors' analysis steps: Amplification from reference gene primers served as the basis for estimated nucleated cell counts. TCRdb's copy holds only in-frame clones and misses some; the assay was immunoSEQ multiplex PCR. Clone size and the V and J calls come from that table; the DNA yielded D and trimming. The sample shows some 130,000 clones, roughly 84% of them seen only once. This CDR3 contains 16 residues. This sequence joins TRBV21-1 and TRBJ1-1; TRBD1 is taken as the D call from the table, unchecked against the DNA. TRBV21-1 is classified as a pseudogene. The sequence derives from a man aged 55-75 years with acute or convalescent COVID-19. Sequencing was done on a sample of peripheral blood. In DNA form, the CDR3 reads TGTGCCAGCAGCAACGGACAGTTCAGGCTGAACACTGAAGCTTTCTTT. Translated: CASSNGQFRLNTEAFF.